This TCR beta chain was retrieved from a study of CD8+CD57+ T cells in acquired aplastic anemia (dated by TCRdb to 2017 to 2018). A note on the overall study: On average, sorted CD4+ and CD8+ cells yielded around 3.5 ug of extracted DNA, with a range of about 0.19 to 30 ug. An average of approximately 10 million reads for CD4+ cells and roughly 11 million reads for CD8+ cells was obtained from healthy donor samples. General findings and caveats noted by the study authors: Patients and healthy controls showed no significant difference in CD8+ Simpson's diversity (P=0.060). Although twenty-nine CD8+ CDR3 sequences were shared by patients and controls, these sequences appeared highly expressed in patients and within the immunodominant clones of patients.

In the study, sorted CD4+ and CD8+ blood T cells from patients with severe aplastic anemia and from healthy subjects underwent deep sequencing of TCR repertoires. Ficoll-Paque density gradient centrifugation was used to isolate peripheral blood mononuclear cells. Before DNA extraction, CD4+ and CD8+ T cells were sorted with FACS or magnetic beads. About this clonotype: Its antigen is unknown. Base quality data are lacking; no much larger clone is found one base away.

Profiling of TCR beta VDJ combinations and CDR3 sequences used genomic DNA as the template. An Illumina HiSeq 2000 was the platform used for TCR repertoire sequencing. From the authors' description of their analysis: Repertoire assessment relied on Simpson's diversity index, CDR3 size and DJ length profiles, and TRBV/TRBJ rearrangement plots. The most abundant DNA sequence in the deep sequencing data was defined as the immunodominant clone. CDR3 amino acid sequences were checked for sharing across subjects and were also compared against the VDJdb database and published repertoires. Using fastp trimming at Q25 and MiXCR clonotype assembly, TCRdb reanalyzed the public sequencing data and kept in-frame beta chains. Each CDR3 protein gets just one entry, which takes the most common genes and DNA from the rows behind it. The V and J calls come from TCRdb's annotation, not from the publication. This sample holds about 210,000 distinct CDR3 sequences; around 60% were observed only once. The top ten clonotypes cover 25% to 30% of the sample.

From the cysteine through the valine, the CDR3 covers 13 amino acids. Only the CDR3 region is kept as DNA, spanning 39 bases read in frame from base 1. The germline V gene encodes CDR1 SGHRS and CDR2 YFSETQ. V was cut back by 0 bases and J by 0 bases, leaving a gap of 4 bases between them. Sequencing was done on a sample of sorted CD4+, CD8+, or CD8+CD57+ T cells (not recorded which) from PBMCs. The sequence was collected from a human donor in good health. Recombination linked TRBV5-1 to TRBJ2-7; no D segment can be confidently identified. The base sequence is TGCGCCAGCAGCTTGGAAGGCTCCTACGAGCAGTACGTC. This gives the protein CASSLEGSYEQYV.